These 20 T cell receptor beta chains share one sample of origin, sequenced in a study of Ad26.COV2.S vaccination and SARS-CoV-2 variants. The protocol was immunoSEQ multiplex PCR, while the TCRdb copy is restricted to in-frame clones and leaves out a portion. Among about 680,000 clones listed, roughly 90% were seen once. Treatment denoted: some 20 received Ad26.COV2.S at low or high dose, single or two shots; 5 received placebo; per-sample allocation not given. On day 63 after the first injection, vaccine and placebo recipients gave samples. Specimen: peripheral blood, collected in a trial of Ad26.COV2.S vaccine versus placebo. The origin of the receptors is a person between 18 and 59 years old who received the Ad26.COV2.S COVID-19 vaccine or a placebo.

Turning to this clone: Additional DNA sequences in this sample encode the identical CDR3. The J gene is TRBJ2-7, the V gene TRBV7-2; D assignment may be TRBD1 or TRBD2 (5 bases each). The V gene lost 3 bases and the J gene lost 3 bases, with 12 bases spanning the gap. This CDR3 contains 14 residues. CDR1 SGHTA and CDR2 FQGNSA come from the germline V gene. CDR3 in amino acids: CASSFGGGSYEQYF. The CDR3 region has the DNA TGTGCCAGCAGCTTCGGTGGGGGAAGCTACGAGCAGTACTTC.

The chain couples TRBV3-1 (or the pseudogene TRBV3-2) to TRBJ1-3; D call uncertain. Germline assignment: CDR1 LGHDT and CDR2 YNNKEL (reference sequence). The V and J ends lost 1 base and 8 bases respectively, with 9 bases between them. The CDR3 is 13 amino acids. The CDR3 DNA follows: TGTGCCAGCAGCCAAGCCGGTTTAGACACCATATATTTT. It specifies CASSQAGLDTIYF.

The J gene is TRBJ1-4, the V gene TRBV18, with TRBD1 matching over 8 bases. V was pared by 2 bases and J by 6 bases, with 5 bases of the junction left unmatched. CDR1 and CDR2 (germline): KGHSH, LQKENI. This CDR3 contains 15 residues. The CDR3 spells CASSPNTGGDEKLFF. Here the CDR3 DNA reads TGTGCCAGCTCACCAAACACAGGGGGTGATGAAAAACTGTTTTTT.

The gene calls are TRBV7-6 and TRBJ1-1; possible D gene TRBD1, 5 bases. V lost 1 base to trimming and J lost 0 bases, with 9 bases between them. CDR1 SGHVS and CDR2 FNYEAQ come from the germline V gene. The CDR3 extends over 15 amino acids. The CDR3 region is CASSLGTGMNTEAFF. CDR3 nucleotide sequence: TGTGCCAGCAGCTTAGGAACAGGTATGAACACTGAAGCTTTCTTT.

The rearrangement links TRBV7-2 to TRBJ2-4, with TRBD2 matching over 10 bases. The CDR3 sequence is 14 residues long. The germline CDR1 and CDR2 sequences are SGHTA and FQGNSA. V was pared by 4 bases and J by 6 bases, with 3 bases of the junction left unmatched. The CDR3 region is CASSSRTSGNIQYF. DNA for the CDR3: TGTGCCAGCAGCTCTAGGACTAGCGGAAACATTCAGTACTTC. Full variable domain (missing parts from reference TRBV7-2 and TRBJ2-4): GAGVSQSPSNKVTEKGKDVELRCDPISGHTALYWYRQSLGQGLEFLIYFQGNSAPDKSGLPSDRFSAERTGGSVSTLTIQRTQQEDSAVYLCASSSRTSGNIQYFGAGTRLSVL.

The chain carries TRBV12-3 or TRBV12-4 and TRBJ2-4; 8 bases align to TRBD1. Germline trimming cut 8 bases from V and 8 bases from J; bases unmatched to any gene: 8. The CDR3 length is 13 residues. CDR3 protein: CASGSTGVDIQYF. DNA for the CDR3: TGTGCCAGCGGCTCGACAGGGGTGGACATTCAGTACTTC.

The gene calls are TRBV5-1 and TRBJ1-2; D gene unclear. Per the germline V gene, CDR1 is SGHRS and CDR2 is YFSETQ. Trimming removed 4 bases at V and 2 bases at J, with 12 bases between. This CDR3 has 14 residues. CDR3 bases: TGCGCCAGCAGCCAGGAATCACGGAACTATGGCTACACCTTC. It encodes CASSQESRNYGYTF.

This chain links TRBV7-2 with TRBJ2-5; D not certain. The ends were cut back, 4 bases at V and 7 bases at J, with 10 bases in the middle. The CDR3 runs 12 residues. The germline gives CDR1 SGHTA, CDR2 FQGNSA. In DNA, the CDR3 is TGTGCCAGCAGCTCTCCCCCGGGGACCCAGTACTTC. It translates to CASSSPPGTQYF.

This chain uses TRBV2 with TRBJ1-3; unclear D gene. V was cut by 4 bases and J by 5 bases, with 9 bases left in between. Germline loops: CDR1 SNHLY, CDR2 FYNNEI. This CDR3 contains 13 residues. This CDR3 reads CASSVSERNTIYF. In DNA, the CDR3 is TGTGCCAGCAGTGTGTCAGAAAGAAACACCATATATTTT.

This sequence joins TRBV6-5 and TRBJ1-4, with no clear D. CDR3 length: 14 residues. CDR1 MNHEY and CDR2 SVGAGI come from the germline V gene. Trimming took 6 bases from V and 6 from J, leaving 14 bases between them. The CDR3 DNA sequence: TGTGCCAGCAGCTTACGAGACGGACATGAAAAACTGTTTTTT. Translating it yields CASSLRDGHEKLFF.

The CDR3: CASRTDLETQYF. The CDR3 nucleotides read TGTGCCAGCAGGACTGATTTGGAGACCCAGTACTTC. This chain joins TRBV2 and TRBJ2-5; D not certain. CDR1 SNHLY and CDR2 FYNNEI come from the germline V gene. V was clipped by 6 bases and J by 5 bases, with 10 bases between them. CDR3 length equals 12 residues.

A word on this clone: A far larger clone lies a single base away; this is likely a read error. In the same sample, other DNA sequences code for this CDR3. The chain links TRBV7-2 to TRBJ2-7; D is unclear. CDR3 length: 11 amino acids. V was trimmed by 6 bases and J by 0 bases, leaving 3 bases between them. From germline, CDR1 is SGHTA and CDR2 FQGNSA. CDR3 DNA sequence: TGTGCCAGCAGTTTCTCCTACGAGCAGTACTTC. It codes for CASSFSYEQYF.

This chain joins TRBV19 and TRBJ2-1; TRBD1 matches 8 bases. Germline V gives CDR1 LNHDA, CDR2 SQIVND (reference sequence). V gave up 6 bases and J gave up 9 bases; unmatched junction bases: 4. There are 12 residues in the CDR3. CDR3 sequence (DNA): TGTGCCAGTAGGCAGGGGGCTGGTGAGCAGTTCTTC. This gives the protein CASRQGAGEQFF.

This chain links TRBV13 with TRBJ2-7; D remains unclear. The V end lost 5 bases, the J end lost 7 bases, and 21 bases lay between the germline ends. The CDR3 loop spans 15 amino acids. Germline assignment: CDR1 PRHDT and CDR2 FYEKMQ (reference sequence). Here the CDR3 reads CASSRGTPPRSEQYF. DNA of the CDR3: TGTGCCAGCAGCCGCGGAACTCCACCACGATCGGAGCAGTACTTC.

The genes are TRBV7-9 and TRBJ2-5, with TRBD2 as a possible D gene (5 bases). The CDR3 loop spans 14 amino acids. Germline V CDR1 and CDR2: SEHNR, FQNEAQ (reference sequence). V dropped 2 bases and J dropped 5 bases, with 12 bases sitting between them. This CDR3 reads CASSLRGGGETQYF. CDR3 DNA sequence: TGTGCCAGCAGCTTAAGAGGAGGTGGGGAGACCCAGTACTTC.

The J gene is TRBJ2-3, the V gene TRBV27; D is ambiguous. V was pared by 2 bases and J by 0 bases, with 6 bases between. The CDR3 extends over 14 amino acids. Germline V gene sequence: CDR1 MNHEY, CDR2 SMNVEV (reference sequence). The CDR3 loop is CASSLAASTDTQYF. The DNA for the CDR3 is TGTGCCAGCAGTTTAGCCGCAAGCACAGATACGCAGTATTTT.

The CDR3 DNA sequence: TGTGCCAGTGGTGACATCACCGGCTCTGGGGCCAACGTCCTGACTTTC. It translates to CASGDITGSGANVLTF. This sequence joins TRBV19 and TRBJ2-6; D remains ambiguous. The length of the CDR3 is 16 residues. Trimming cost V 8 bases and J 0 bases, with 14 bases left between them. Germline V gene data show CDR1 as LNHDA and CDR2 as SQIVND (reference sequence).

The rearrangement joins TRBV11-2 to TRBJ1-1; D possibly corresponds to TRBD1 (6 bases). Trimming pared 2 bases from V and 4 bases from J, leaving 14 bases between. The CDR3 runs to 15 residues. CDR1 SGHAT and CDR2 FQNNGV come from the germline V gene. CDR3 bases: TGTGCCAGCAGCTTATCGGGGGCGCGGGGCACTGAAGCTTTCTTT. Translating gives CASSLSGARGTEAFF.

A few counts support this clone. The chain is built from TRBV5-4 and TRBJ2-7; tentative D call: TRBD2 (5 bases). V was clipped by 8 bases and J by 7 bases, with 19 bases between them. The CDR3 contains 13 residues. In germline, CDR1 is SGHNT, CDR2 YYREEE (reference sequence). The CDR3 nucleotides are TGTGCCAGTAGAGCTAGACCGGACTCAGAGCAGTACTTC. It translates to CASRARPDSEQYF.

This chain uses TRBV18 with TRBJ2-3; D not certain. From germline, CDR1 is KGHSH and CDR2 LQKENI. The CDR3 extends over 14 amino acids. The V and J ends lost 6 bases and 2 bases respectively, with 12 bases between them. CDR3 sequence (DNA): TGTGCCAGCTCGCTGACCAGTCCCACAGATACGCAGTATTTT. Encoded protein: CASSLTSPTDTQYF.